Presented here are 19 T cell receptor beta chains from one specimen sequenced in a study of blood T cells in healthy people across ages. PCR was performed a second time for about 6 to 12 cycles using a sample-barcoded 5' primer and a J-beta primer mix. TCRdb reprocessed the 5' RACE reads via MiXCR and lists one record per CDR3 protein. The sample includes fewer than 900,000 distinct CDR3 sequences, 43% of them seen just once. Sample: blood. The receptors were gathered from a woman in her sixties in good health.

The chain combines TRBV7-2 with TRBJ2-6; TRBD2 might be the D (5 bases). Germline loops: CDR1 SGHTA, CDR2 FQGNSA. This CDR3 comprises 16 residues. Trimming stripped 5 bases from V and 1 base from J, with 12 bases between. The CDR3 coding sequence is TGTGCCAGCAGCATACGGACTCAATCTGGGGCCAACGTCCTGACTTTC. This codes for CASSIRTQSGANVLTF.

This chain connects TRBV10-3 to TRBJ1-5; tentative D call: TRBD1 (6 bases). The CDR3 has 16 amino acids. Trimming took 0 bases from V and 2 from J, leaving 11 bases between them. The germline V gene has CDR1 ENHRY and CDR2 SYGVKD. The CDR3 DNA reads TGTGCCATCAGTGAGTCATGGGGGGCTGGCAATCAGCCCCAGCATTTT. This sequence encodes CAISESWGAGNQPQHF.

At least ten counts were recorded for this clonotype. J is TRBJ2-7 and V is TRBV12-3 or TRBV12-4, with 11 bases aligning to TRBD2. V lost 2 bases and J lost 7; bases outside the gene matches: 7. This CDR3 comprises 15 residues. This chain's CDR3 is CASSLHTSGGDEQYF. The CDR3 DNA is TGTGCCAGCAGTTTACATACTAGCGGGGGTGATGAGCAGTACTTC.

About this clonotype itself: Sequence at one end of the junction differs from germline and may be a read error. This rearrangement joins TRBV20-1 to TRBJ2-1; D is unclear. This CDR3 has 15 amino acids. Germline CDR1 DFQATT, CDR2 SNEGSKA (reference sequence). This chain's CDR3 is CSVRVRPTFANEQFF. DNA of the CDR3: TGCAGTGTTAGAGTCAGGCCCACCTTCGCCAATGAGCAGTTCTTC.

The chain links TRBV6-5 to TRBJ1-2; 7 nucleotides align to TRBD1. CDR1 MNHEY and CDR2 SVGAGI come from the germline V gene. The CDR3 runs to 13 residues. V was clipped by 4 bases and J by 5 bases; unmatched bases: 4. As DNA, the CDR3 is TGTGCCAGCAGTTTGACAGGGTGGTATGGCTACACCTTC. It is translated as CASSLTGWYGYTF.

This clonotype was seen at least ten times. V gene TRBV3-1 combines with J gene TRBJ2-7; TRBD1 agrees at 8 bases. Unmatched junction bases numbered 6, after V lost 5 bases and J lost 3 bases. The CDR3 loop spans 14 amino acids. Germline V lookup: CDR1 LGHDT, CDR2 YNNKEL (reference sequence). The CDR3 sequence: CASSKTGEVYEQYF. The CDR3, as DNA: TGTGCCAGCAGCAAGACAGGGGAAGTCTACGAGCAGTACTTC.

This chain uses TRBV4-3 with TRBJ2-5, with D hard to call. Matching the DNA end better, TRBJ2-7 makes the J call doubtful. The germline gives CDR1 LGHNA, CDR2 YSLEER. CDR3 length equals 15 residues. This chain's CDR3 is CASSQDRWGIAEQYF. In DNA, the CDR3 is TGCGCCAGCAGCCAAGATCGGTGGGGAATAGCCGAGCAGTACTTC.

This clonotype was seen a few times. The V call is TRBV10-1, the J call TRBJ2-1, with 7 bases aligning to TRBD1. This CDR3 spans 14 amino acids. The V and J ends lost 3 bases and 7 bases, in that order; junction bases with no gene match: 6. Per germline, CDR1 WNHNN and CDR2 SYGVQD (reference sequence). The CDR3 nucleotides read TGCGCCAGCAGTGAAACAGGGGCGAGGAATGAGCAGTTCTTC. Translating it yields CASSETGARNEQFF.

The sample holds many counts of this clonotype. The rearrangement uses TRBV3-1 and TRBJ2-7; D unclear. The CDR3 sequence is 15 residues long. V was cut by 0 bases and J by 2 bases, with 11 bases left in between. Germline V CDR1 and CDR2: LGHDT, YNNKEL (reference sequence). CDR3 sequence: CASSQEKNVPYEQYF. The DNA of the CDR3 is TGTGCCAGCAGCCAAGAAAAAAACGTCCCCTACGAGCAGTACTTC.

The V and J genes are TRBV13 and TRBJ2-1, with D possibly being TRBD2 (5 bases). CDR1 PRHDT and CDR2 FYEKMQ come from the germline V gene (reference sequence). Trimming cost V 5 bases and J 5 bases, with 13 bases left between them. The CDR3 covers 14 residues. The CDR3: CASSLEGKNNEQFF. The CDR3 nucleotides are TGTGCCAGCAGCCTAGAGGGCAAAAACAATGAGCAGTTCTTC.

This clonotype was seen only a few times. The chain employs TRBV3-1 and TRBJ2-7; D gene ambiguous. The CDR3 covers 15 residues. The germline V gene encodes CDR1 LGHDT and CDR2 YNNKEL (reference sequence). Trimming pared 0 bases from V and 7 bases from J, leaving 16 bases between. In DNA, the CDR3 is TGTGCCAGCAGCCAAGATCACAGAAACTACAATGAGCAGTACTTC. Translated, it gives CASSQDHRNYNEQYF.

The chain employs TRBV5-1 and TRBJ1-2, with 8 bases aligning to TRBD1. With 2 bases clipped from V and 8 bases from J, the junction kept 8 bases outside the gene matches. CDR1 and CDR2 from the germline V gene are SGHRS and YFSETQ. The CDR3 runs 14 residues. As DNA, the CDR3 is TGCGCCAGCAGCTTCGGACAGGGCCAAAAGGGCTACACCTTC. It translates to CASSFGQGQKGYTF.

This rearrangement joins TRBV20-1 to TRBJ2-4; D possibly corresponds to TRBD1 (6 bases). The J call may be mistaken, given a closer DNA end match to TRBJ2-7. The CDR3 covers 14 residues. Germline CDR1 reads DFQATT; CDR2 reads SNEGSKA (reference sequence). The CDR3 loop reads CSARVGGALSEQYF. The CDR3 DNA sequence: TGCAGTGCTAGAGTAGGGGGAGCTTTGAGCGAGCAGTACTTC.

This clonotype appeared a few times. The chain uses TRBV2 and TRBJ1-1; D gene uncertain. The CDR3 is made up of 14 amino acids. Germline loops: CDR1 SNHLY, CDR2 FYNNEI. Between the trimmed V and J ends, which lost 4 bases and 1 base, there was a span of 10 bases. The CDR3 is CASSAHGKNTEAFF. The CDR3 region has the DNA TGTGCCAGCAGTGCTCACGGGAAGAACACTGAAGCTTTCTTT.

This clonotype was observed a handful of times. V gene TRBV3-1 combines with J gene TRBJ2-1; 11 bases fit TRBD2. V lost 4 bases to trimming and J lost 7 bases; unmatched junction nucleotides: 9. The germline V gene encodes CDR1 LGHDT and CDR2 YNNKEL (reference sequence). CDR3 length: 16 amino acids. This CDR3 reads CASSLLAGGRKNEQFF. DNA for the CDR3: TGTGCCAGCAGCCTATTAGCGGGGGGGCGAAAAAATGAGCAGTTCTTC.

CDR3 in amino acids: CASSPGGARISNTQYF. Written as DNA, the CDR3 is TGTGCCAGCAGCCCAGGGGGCGCAAGGATTTCGAATACGCAGTATTTT. This rearrangement joins TRBV7-8 to TRBJ2-3; 8 bases align to TRBD1. Germline assignment: CDR1 SGHVS and CDR2 FQNEAQ. With 5 bases clipped from V and 7 bases from J, the junction kept 14 bases outside the gene matches. CDR3 size: 16 residues.

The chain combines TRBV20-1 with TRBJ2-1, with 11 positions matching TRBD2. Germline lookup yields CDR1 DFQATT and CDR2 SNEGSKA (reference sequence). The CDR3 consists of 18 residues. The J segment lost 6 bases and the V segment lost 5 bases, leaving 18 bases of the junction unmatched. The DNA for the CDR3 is TGCAGTGCTGGAGTCCCCGATGGCGCTAGCGGGGGGTTCAATGAGCAGTTCTTC. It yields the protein CSAGVPDGASGGFNEQFF.

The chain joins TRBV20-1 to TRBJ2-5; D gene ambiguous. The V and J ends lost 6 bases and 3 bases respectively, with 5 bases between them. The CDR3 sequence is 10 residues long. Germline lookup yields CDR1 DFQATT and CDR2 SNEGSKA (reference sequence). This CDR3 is CSAQKETQYF. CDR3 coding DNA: TGCAGTGCCCAAAAAGAGACCCAGTACTTC.

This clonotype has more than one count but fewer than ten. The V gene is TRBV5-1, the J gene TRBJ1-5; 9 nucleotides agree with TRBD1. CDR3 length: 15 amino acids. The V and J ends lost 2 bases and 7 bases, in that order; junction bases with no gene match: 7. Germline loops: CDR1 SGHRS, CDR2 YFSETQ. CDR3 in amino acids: CASSLTGGESQPQHF. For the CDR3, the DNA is TGCGCCAGCAGCTTAACAGGGGGCGAGAGCCAGCCCCAGCATTTT.